This T cell receptor (beta chain) was found in a study of response to subunit inactivated influenza vaccine. TCRdb used MiXCR to reprocess the RT-PCR reads, holding one entry per CDR3 protein. The sample lists approximately 700,000 distinct CDR3 sequences, 11% to 15% occurring once. The CDR3 covers 14 residues. CDR1 is MRHNA, CDR2 SNTAGT, per germline. V lost 4 bases, J lost 5 bases, and 12 bases lay in between. This TCR was sampled from a middle-aged man who received an inactivated influenza vaccine. This specimen was PBMCs from blood, taken 14 to 15 days before vaccination. The chain carries TRBV6-4 and TRBJ2-1; weak D call: TRBD2 (7 bases). The CDR3 is CASSVGGRNNEQFF. In DNA form, the CDR3 reads TGTGCCAGCAGTGTCGGGGGGCGAAACAATGAGCAGTTCTTC.